This TCR beta chain was identified in a study of blood T cell repertoires in COVID-19. Study overall: Sites in the United States, Italy and Spain provided acute and convalescent COVID-19 samples. T cells, B-cell-depleted T cells, or PBMCs supplied cDNA or gDNA.

Germline loops: CDR1 LGHNA, CDR2 YNFKEQ. Trimming left V 1 base short and J 3 bases short, with 9 bases between. This CDR3 has 15 residues. Participant-reported clinical history was the basis for cohort assignment. In the authors' workflow: Amplification with reference gene primers provided the estimates of nucleated cell counts. Clones were sequenced by immunoSEQ multiplex PCR, and TCRdb holds only the in-frame ones, with some missing. V, J and clone size were drawn from that table, and D and trimming were deduced from the DNA. The sample has about 460,000 clones, approximately 91% seen once. Sample: PBMCs or T cells enriched from blood (not recorded which). This sequence originates from a woman aged 55 to 70 who had recovered from COVID-19. The J gene is TRBJ1-4, the V gene TRBV4-2, with D maybe TRBD1 (5 bases). Written as DNA, the CDR3 is TGTGCCAGCAGCCAAGGCCCGACAGCTAATGAAAAACTGTTTTTT. This sequence encodes CASSQGPTANEKLFF.